This T cell receptor (beta chain) appears in the sequencing data of a study of cytomegalovirus exposure and HLA in healthy donors. Germline assignment: CDR1 SGHRS and CDR2 YFSETQ. V trimming: 5 bases; J trimming: 3 bases; junction bases outside the gene matches: 6. The CDR3 is 14 amino acids. The donors were in the roughly 120-subject validation cohort; that cohort was separate from the roughly 730-subject first cohort. Only in-frame clones appear in the TCRdb table, and some are missing; sequencing was by immunoSEQ multiplex PCR. The table lists about 250,000 clones, approximately 87% of them singletons.

The clonotype originates from a man aged 18 to 30 in good health and CMV-seronegative. The gene calls are TRBV5-1 and TRBJ2-3, with 7 positions matching TRBD1. Sequenced sample: PBMCs. CDR3 residues: CASRPGTDTDTQYF. DNA of the CDR3: TGCGCCAGCAGACCCGGGACAGATACAGATACGCAGTATTTT.